This T cell receptor beta chain was sequenced in a study of T cell responses to AZD1222 COVID-19 vaccine. Method: immunoSEQ multiplex PCR; TCRdb's copy keeps in-frame clones and lacks some. The repertoire consists of 150,000 to 200,000 clones, with approximately 93% occurring once and the leading ten covering about 0.9%. Study-wide findings and caveats: Donors skewed white British and female; clonal diversity was possibly underestimated. Repertoire samples came only from after the peak T cell response. The span of vaccine-associated CD4 TCRs extended across spike, with dominance at 160-218 and 743-854. Among those given AZD1222, only 6 or 7 were seropositive at baseline.

V lost 6 bases and J lost 0, with 9 bases in between. The CDR3 totals 13 residues. Germline lookup yields CDR1 MDHEN and CDR2 SYDVKM. This clone was detected only a few times. As yet, its antigen is unknown. This sequence joins TRBV28 and TRBJ2-7; D is uncertain. Sequencing used peripheral blood, obtained on day 0 of AZD1222 vaccination. The sequence derives from an adult in good health. The DNA of the CDR3 is TGTGCCAGCAGGCGGTTGAACTCCTACGAGCAGTACTTC. Protein product: CASRRLNSYEQYF. Looking up the rest from reference TRBV28 and TRBJ2-7 gives the full variable domain: DVKVTQSSRYLVKRTGEKVFLECVQDMDHENMFWYRQDPGLGLRLIYFSYDVKMKEKGDIPEGYSVSREKKERFSLILESASTNQTSMYLCASRRLNSYEQYFGPGTRLTVT.